This note documents a single T cell receptor (beta chain) sequence. Its antigen is unknown. No much larger clone exists at a distance of one base, and base qualities are not known. These data are taken from a study of blood T cell repertoires in COVID-19 (dated by TCRdb to 2018 to 2021). Notes on the research overall: Samples covering the acute and convalescent phases of COVID-19 were provided by collaborators in the United States, Italy and Spain. The repertoires were released in a freely available public database intended as a resource for research on the immune response to SARS-CoV-2. The prospective study material was composed of cDNA or gDNA derived from T cells, B-cell-depleted T cells, or PBMCs. Nearly every sample came with metadata listing a de-identified subject ID, COVID-19 status, age in years and sex. Where available, HLA class I and class II types were taken from metadata supplied by the sample provider and were not determined by assay-based typing. Samples came from the ongoing ImmuneRACE study (first 160 participants) plus 1,254 subjects from 6 global collaborators. Subjects who had been exposed to COVID-19, were actively infected with it, or had recovered from it provided the deeply sampled blood TCRbeta repertoires that made up the dataset. What the work shows at the level of the full study, not this receptor alone: The quantity of clinical and demographic metadata differed by source and by participant and was supplied without curation.

According to the germline V gene, CDR1 reads SNHLY and CDR2 reads FYNNEI. The cysteine opens and the phenylalanine closes a CDR3 of 12 amino acids. Of all the DNA, just the CDR3 is kept, 36 bases in frame from base 1. Trimming costs V 0 bases and J 10 bases, and their ends lie 4 bases apart. The immunoSEQ Assay, a bias-controlled multiplex PCR, was used to amplify TCRbeta CDR3 regions from genomic DNA. In the original analysis: Within the assay, amplification of reference gene primers was used to estimate how many nucleated cells each sample contained. Sequence reads were collapsed and filtered to measure the absolute abundance of every unique TCRbeta CDR3 rearrangement. For each sample, productive Simpson clonality was calculated as the square root of Simpson's diversity index across productive rearrangements. The immuneACCESS repertoire file appears here via TCRdb, limited to in-frame rearrangements. These files lack a portion of the clones; in checked studies, under half of the deficit traces to unresolved V genes, and the cause of the others is not known. That table supplies the V and J calls and clone size; D and trimming were determined from the DNA. The sample contains 200,000 to 250,000 clones, roughly 92% of them found a single time. The ten most abundant clones make up more than 0.7% of the sample.

One collaborating source in Seattle enrolled patients while the patients were actively infected and followed the patients over time throughout the course of disease. Whole blood was collected in K2EDTA tubes by collaborating institutions according to the institutions' own protocols. Collaborator samples were shipped for TCRbeta analysis as frozen whole blood, isolated PBMCs, or DNA extracted from either sample type. This TCR derives from a man aged 60-69 years with COVID-19, enrolled during active disease. The V and J genes are TRBV2 and TRBJ1-6, with no D gene named confidently. Sequenced sample: peripheral blood. The CDR3 protein sequence reads: CASSEARSPLHF. The nucleotide sequence is TGTGCCAGCAGTGAAGCGAGGTCACCCCTCCACTTT.